These T cell receptor beta chains were read from a single sample in a study of blood T cell repertoires in COVID-19. Using immunoSEQ multiplex PCR, the repertoire was profiled, and TCRdb retains in-frame clones only, with some absent. The sample lists about 300,000 clones, around 85% occurring once. The sequenced sample consisted of peripheral blood. These receptor sequences come from a human donor with COVID-19, enrolled during active disease. The donor label of this sample is uncertain. Each CDR3 is given with its conserved first and last residue. The order of the fields is D gene, clone size, V gene, J gene, CDR3 protein, CDR3 DNA. D genes are given only for firm matches. Not every row has a clone size; where given, it reads once, few, many or a size class.

D gene: .; clone size: .; V gene: TRBV25-1; J gene: TRBJ1-2; CDR3 protein: CASADDHRAFYGYTF; CDR3 DNA: TGTGCCAGCGCTGATGATCACAGGGCGTTCTATGGCTACACCTTC
D gene: TRBD1; clone size: few; V gene: TRBV27; J gene: TRBJ1-2; CDR3 protein: CASRRDSSYGYTF; CDR3 DNA: TGTGCCAGCAGGCGGGACAGCTCCTATGGCTACACCTTC
D gene: .; clone size: once; V gene: TRBV6-6; J gene: TRBJ1-1; CDR3 protein: CASRVTDTQNTEAFF; CDR3 DNA: TGTGCCAGCAGGGTAACGGACACTCAGAACACTGAAGCTTTCTTT
D gene: .; clone size: .; V gene: TRBV29-1; J gene: TRBJ2-2; CDR3 protein: CSVEDPQAATLTGELFF; CDR3 DNA: TGCAGCGTTGAAGACCCCCAGGCTGCCACCCTCACCGGGGAGCTGTTTTTT
D gene: .; clone size: .; V gene: TRBV7-3; J gene: TRBJ2-5; CDR3 protein: CASSPDGGVGETQYF; CDR3 DNA: TGTGCCAGCAGCCCGGACGGGGGAGTGGGAGAGACCCAGTACTTC
D gene: TRBD1; clone size: once; V gene: TRBV19; J gene: TRBJ1-5; CDR3 protein: CASRRQGDQPQHF; CDR3 DNA: TGTGCCAGTAGGCGGCAGGGGGATCAGCCCCAGCATTTT
D gene: .; clone size: .; V gene: TRBV7-9; J gene: TRBJ1-5; CDR3 protein: CASSLDAGSGNQPQHF; CDR3 DNA: TGTGCCAGCAGCTTAGATGCCGGGTCGGGGAATCAGCCCCAGCATTTT
D gene: TRBD2; clone size: .; V gene: TRBV11-2; J gene: TRBJ2-3; CDR3 protein: CASSLGLADYTDTQYF; CDR3 DNA: TGTGCCAGCAGCTTAGGACTAGCGGATTACACAGATACGCAGTATTTT
D gene: TRBD2; clone size: .; V gene: TRBV3-1/TRBV3-2; J gene: TRBJ2-5; CDR3 protein: CASSQARSGRVETQYF; CDR3 DNA: TGTGCCAGCAGCCAAGCGAGAAGCGGGAGGGTGGAGACCCAGTACTTC
D gene: TRBD1; clone size: .; V gene: TRBV7-9; J gene: TRBJ1-2; CDR3 protein: CASSFTGGANRNYGYTF; CDR3 DNA: TGTGCCAGCAGCTTCACAGGGGGCGCCAACCGTAACTATGGCTACACCTTC
D gene: TRBD2; clone size: .; V gene: TRBV5-6; J gene: TRBJ2-3; CDR3 protein: CASSPTSREGRRDTQYF; CDR3 DNA: TGTGCCAGCAGCCCTACCAGTAGGGAGGGCCGGCGAGATACGCAGTATTTT
D gene: TRBD2; clone size: .; V gene: TRBV7-2; J gene: TRBJ2-2; CDR3 protein: CASSPGRGGNTGELFF; CDR3 DNA: TGTGCCAGCAGCCCCGGGAGGGGCGGCAACACCGGGGAGCTGTTTTTT
D gene: TRBD1; clone size: .; V gene: TRBV6-1; J gene: TRBJ1-2; CDR3 protein: CASSERQGTYGYTF; CDR3 DNA: TGTGCCAGCAGTGAGAGACAGGGAACCTATGGCTACACCTTC
D gene: TRBD1; clone size: .; V gene: TRBV9; J gene: TRBJ1-1; CDR3 protein: CASSSSYRGRNTEAFF; CDR3 DNA: TGTGCCAGCAGCTCCTCGTACAGGGGGCGGAACACTGAAGCTTTCTTT
D gene: .; clone size: .; V gene: TRBV19; J gene: TRBJ1-2; CDR3 protein: CASSITGTQVSLRYGYTF; CDR3 DNA: TGTGCCAGTAGTATCACAGGGACCCAGGTGTCGCTTCGATATGGCTACACCTTC
D gene: .; clone size: few; V gene: TRBV18; J gene: TRBJ1-1; CDR3 protein: CASSLTTDYTEAFF; CDR3 DNA: TGTGCCAGCTCACTAACGACAGACTACACTGAAGCTTTCTTT
D gene: .; clone size: .; V gene: TRBV5-1; J gene: TRBJ2-7; CDR3 protein: CASSLMTWLQTTYEQYF; CDR3 DNA: TGCGCCAGCAGCTTGATGACCTGGTTACAGACAACCTACGAGCAGTACTTC
D gene: .; clone size: .; V gene: TRBV5-1; J gene: TRBJ2-7; CDR3 protein: CASSFFDTAGEQYF; CDR3 DNA: TGCGCCAGCAGCTTCTTCGACACGGCGGGAGAGCAGTACTTC
D gene: TRBD1; clone size: .; V gene: TRBV5-5; J gene: TRBJ1-6; CDR3 protein: CASSVGQGIQNSPLHF; CDR3 DNA: TGTGCCAGCAGCGTGGGACAGGGGATACAAAATTCACCCCTCCACTTT
D gene: TRBD1; clone size: .; V gene: TRBV7-2; J gene: TRBJ2-7; CDR3 protein: CASSSSGTESYEQYF; CDR3 DNA: TGTGCCAGCAGCTCCTCCGGGACAGAAAGCTACGAGCAGTACTTC
D gene: TRBD2; clone size: .; V gene: TRBV28; J gene: TRBJ2-2; CDR3 protein: CASSPGLALRELFF; CDR3 DNA: TGTGCCAGCAGCCCCGGACTAGCCCTCCGGGAGCTGTTTTTT
D gene: .; clone size: .; V gene: TRBV6-2/TRBV6-3; J gene: TRBJ2-5; CDR3 protein: CASSATTTQETQYF; CDR3 DNA: TGTGCCAGCAGTGCTACTACCACCCAAGAGACCCAGTACTTC
D gene: .; clone size: .; V gene: TRBV7-6; J gene: TRBJ2-3; CDR3 protein: CASSLPPGFTDTQYF; CDR3 DNA: TGTGCCAGCAGCTTACCCCCGGGATTCACAGATACGCAGTATTTT
D gene: TRBD1; clone size: .; V gene: TRBV19; J gene: TRBJ1-1; CDR3 protein: CASRDRGVIGGTEAFF; CDR3 DNA: TGTGCCAGTCGGGACAGGGGGGTAATCGGGGGCACTGAAGCTTTCTTT
D gene: .; clone size: .; V gene: TRBV5-1; J gene: TRBJ2-2; CDR3 protein: CASRFGPTGTNTGELFF; CDR3 DNA: TGCGCCAGCAGATTCGGGCCGACCGGGACGAACACCGGGGAGCTGTTTTTT
D gene: .; clone size: .; V gene: TRBV9; J gene: TRBJ1-2; CDR3 protein: CASSLPSYGYTF; CDR3 DNA: TGTGCCAGCAGCCTCCCTTCCTATGGCTACACCTTC
D gene: .; clone size: .; V gene: TRBV11-1; J gene: TRBJ1-5; CDR3 protein: CASSFDSQNQPQHF; CDR3 DNA: TGTGCCAGCAGCTTCGACAGTCAAAATCAGCCCCAGCATTTT
D gene: .; clone size: once; V gene: TRBV7-6; J gene: TRBJ2-1; CDR3 protein: CASSFSARQFF; CDR3 DNA: TGTGCCAGCAGCTTTTCCGCCAGGCAGTTCTTC
D gene: .; clone size: .; V gene: TRBV28; J gene: TRBJ2-7; CDR3 protein: CASRNAAAAYEQYF; CDR3 DNA: TGTGCCAGCAGGAATGCGGCGGCGGCCTACGAGCAGTACTTC